The sequence of this T cell receptor beta chain was determined in a study of T cells after somatic rescue of genetic block. This CDR3 is 16 amino acids long. V was pared by 5 bases and J by 4 bases, with 15 bases between. Germline CDR1 and CDR2: LNHDA and SQIVND (reference sequence). Data came from immunoSEQ multiplex PCR; TCRdb stores just in-frame clones and leaves some out. Seen here are about 52,000 clones, roughly 96% observed once, and the top ten hold about 0.076%. The sample consisted of peripheral blood mononuclear cells (PBMCs). The TCR comes from a child younger than two. V usage is TRBV19 and J usage is TRBJ2-6; perhaps D is TRBD1 or TRBD2 (6 bases each). CDR3 nucleotides: TGTGCCAGTAGTGGCCGGGGGCGCACGGGGGCCAACGTCCTGACTTTC. This sequence encodes CASSGRGRTGANVLTF.